Below are 13 T cell receptor beta chains sequenced from a single sample in a study of regulatory T cells in long-lasting Graves disease (dated by TCRdb to the early 2020s). Interpreted using the paper, the time point label stands for: newly diagnosed GD, antithyroid drugs for less than 3 months. For both TCR sequencing and RNA sequencing, RNA was extracted from PBMCs in TRIzol. The library was built by means of multiplex PCR. Data came from an Illumina HiSeq 4000. CDR3 regions were amplified by Arm-PCR with iRepertoire HTBI primers to construct TCR beta libraries. Using fastp at Q25 and MiXCR, TCRdb reprocessed the public reads and kept productive beta chains. Rows are unified per CDR3 protein, each entry keeping the most common DNA and genes. Here the sample has more than 400,000 distinct CDR3 sequences; 15% to 20% occur a single time. The top ten clones comprise 9% to 15% of the sample. These data also featured in a second study, about T cells in Graves' hyperthyroidism and ophthalmopathy.

Here the sequenced sample was peripheral blood mononuclear cells (PBMCs), taken at new diagnosis, from a patient treated with antithyroid drugs. These TCRs come from a man in his forties or fifties with Graves disease. Donor details come from another sample of the same person, matched by shared clones.

This clonotype was detected ten times or more. This chain uses TRBV30 with TRBJ2-3, with 8 bases that match TRBD2. Losses at the gene ends were 2 bases for V and 5 bases for J; bases not matched to a gene: 12. CDR3 length: 16 amino acids. From germline, CDR1 is GTSNPN and CDR2 SVGIG (reference sequence). CDR3 region: CAWSLGVGTRGDTQYF. CDR3 sequence (DNA): TGTGCCTGGAGTCTGGGGGTGGGGACTAGGGGAGATACGCAGTATTTT.

V usage is TRBV4-1 and J usage is TRBJ1-5; 9 nucleotides match TRBD1. The V and J ends lost 4 bases and 6 bases, in that order; junction bases with no gene match: 13. Per germline, CDR1 MGHRA and CDR2 YSYEKL. CDR3 length: 17 residues. This CDR3 is CASSPHYPGQGRQPQHF. As DNA, the CDR3 is TGCGCCAGCAGCCCGCACTACCCGGGACAGGGCCGTCAGCCCCAGCATTTT.

V gene TRBV20-1 combines with J gene TRBJ2-5; 8 nucleotides agree with TRBD1. J lost 5 bases, V lost 5 bases, and 10 bases had no gene match. There are 14 residues in the CDR3. The germline CDR1 and CDR2 sequences are DFQATT and SNEGSKA (reference sequence). CDR3 in DNA: TGCAGTGCTCGTACAGGGGGGATCAAGGAGACCCAGTACTTC. This encodes CSARTGGIKETQYF.

This clonotype came up many times. The chain joins TRBV24-1 to TRBJ2-3, with 8 bases matching TRBD1. Germline V gives CDR1 KGHDR, CDR2 SFDVKD. CDR3 length: 16 amino acids. Trimming cost V 4 bases and J 4 bases; bases outside gene matches: 9. CDR3 coding DNA: TGTGCCACCAGTGACCCGGGACAGGATGGTCCAGATACGCAGTATTTT. It yields the protein CATSDPGQDGPDTQYF.

Many counts were recorded for this clonotype. The junction departs from the called germline gene at one end, perhaps through a read error. The gene calls are TRBV28 and TRBJ2-7; 14 nucleotides align to TRBD2. The germline gives CDR1 MDHEN, CDR2 SYDVKM. The CDR3 is made up of 13 amino acids. As DNA, the CDR3 is TGTGCCAGCAGCCCTAGACTAGCGGGAGGGCCTTGGTTC. Amino acid sequence: CASSPRLAGGPWF.

Many counts were recorded for this clonotype. The chain uses TRBV7-2 and TRBJ2-7; 7 nucleotides align to TRBD1. In germline, CDR1 is SGHTA, CDR2 FQGNSA. The trim removed 1 base at V and 0 bases at J, leaving 9 bases unmatched. This CDR3 comprises 17 residues. The CDR3 loop reads CASSLGRQGPFSYEQYF. The CDR3 coding sequence is TGTGCCAGCAGCTTAGGCCGACAGGGACCCTTCTCCTACGAGCAGTACTTC.

The gene calls are TRBV29-1 and TRBJ2-1; 9 bases line up with TRBD2. Germline values: CDR1 SQVTM, CDR2 ANQGSEA. Losses at the gene ends were 4 bases for V and 8 bases for J; bases not matched to a gene: 9. CDR3 length: 14 amino acids. In DNA, the CDR3 is TGCAGCGTTGGGGGCGGGAGGGCCGTGGATGAGCAGTTCTTC. This gives the protein CSVGGGRAVDEQFF.

In its sample, this clonotype was seen a few times. The rearrangement links TRBV11-2 to TRBJ2-5, with D possibly matching TRBD2 (5 bases). Germline V lookup: CDR1 SGHAT, CDR2 FQNNGV. The CDR3 sequence is 14 residues long. V lost 4 bases, J lost 0 bases, and 9 bases lay in between. CDR3 protein: CASSWTPYQETQYF. The CDR3, as DNA: TGTGCCAGCAGCTGGACTCCGTACCAAGAGACCCAGTACTTC.

This clonotype turned up a few times. The J gene is TRBJ1-4, the V gene TRBV6-1; D call uncertain. Germline CDR1 and CDR2: MNHNS and SASEGT. The CDR3 has 12 residues. Trimming removed 7 bases from V and 5 bases from J, with 8 bases in between. This chain's CDR3 is CASKRGNEKLFF. The CDR3 DNA is TGTGCCAGCAAACGGGGAAATGAAAAACTGTTTTTT.

Many counts were recorded for this clonotype. The J gene is TRBJ2-1, the V gene TRBV6-2 or TRBV6-3; 8 bases are shared with TRBD2. This CDR3 spans 14 amino acids. CDR1 and CDR2 from the germline V gene are MNHEY and SVGEGT. Trimming at V came to 8 bases and at J to 5 bases, leaving 8 bases not matched to a gene. This CDR3 reads CASREGPGDNEQFF. DNA for the CDR3: TGTGCCAGCCGGGAGGGCCCTGGGGACAATGAGCAGTTCTTC.

This clonotype was counted many times. This rearrangement joins TRBV6-2 or TRBV6-3 to TRBJ2-3; possibly TRBD2 for D (5 bases). CDR1 is MNHEY, CDR2 SVGEGT, per germline. The CDR3 covers 14 residues. The ends were cut back, 7 bases at V and 8 bases at J, with 19 bases in the middle. The CDR3 region has the DNA TGTGCCAGCAAACCCGGGGTTATCGGAGGTACGCAGTATTTT. This sequence encodes CASKPGVIGGTQYF.

The CDR3 DNA sequence: TGCGCCAGCACCTATGGGGGATCCTCTGGGGCCAACGTCCTGACTTTC. This codes for CASTYGGSSGANVLTF. The chain links TRBV4-1 to TRBJ2-6; perhaps D is TRBD1 or TRBD2 (5 bases each). Germline CDR1 is MGHRA and CDR2 is YSYEKL. V gave up 7 bases and J gave up 0 bases, with 13 bases separating them. This CDR3 has 16 residues.

This clonotype was detected only a few times. The chain couples TRBV29-1 to TRBJ2-3; D possibly matches TRBD1 or TRBD2 (5 bases each). The germline V gene has CDR1 SQVTM and CDR2 ANQGSEA. The CDR3 sequence is 11 residues long. CDR3 sequence (DNA): TGCATCGTGGGGGACACAGATACGCAGTATTTT. Encoded protein: CIVGDTDTQYF.